This TCR beta chain is from a study of early T cells in non-severe SARS-CoV-2 infection. Study-level information: It was bulk RNA from unsorted whole blood that was sequenced, and the chains were unpaired. Overall study results and limits: Private and CD4 specificities were missed by VDJdb matching, which favored anti-spike CD8 responses.

CDR3 length: 11 residues. The germline V gene has CDR1 DFQATT and CDR2 SNEGSKA (reference sequence). V was trimmed by 2 bases and J by 6 bases, leaving 5 bases between them. This clonotype was seen a handful of times. Its matching antigen is unknown. Tagging with unique molecular identifiers was applied to individual cDNA molecules. TCRdb reprocessed the 5' RACE reads with MiXCR, giving one entry per CDR3 protein. The table records about 110,000 distinct CDR3 sequences, 11% of them present only once. Sequencing was performed on whole blood. The genes are TRBV20-1 and TRBJ2-1, with D hard to call. The receptor comes from an adult who was a healthcare worker with PCR-confirmed SARS-CoV-2 infection or an uninfected control (not recorded which). The CDR3 DNA follows: TGCAGTGCTAGACTTGTCAATGAGCAGTTCTTC. It specifies CSARLVNEQFF.